This TCR beta chain was identified in a study of CD8+CD57+ T cells in acquired aplastic anemia. General study points: Patients and controls shared under 35 CD8+ CDR3 sequences, which appeared highly expressed in patients and within their immunodominant clones.

By flow cytometry, patients selected for sequencing had shown an expansion of CD8+CD57+ cells. This clonotype was counted at least ten times. Its antigen is as yet unknown. Genomic DNA was employed as the template in profiling TCR beta VDJ and CDR3. A single record per CDR3 protein comes from TCRdb applying MiXCR to the reads. The sample includes around 200,000 distinct CDR3 sequences, almost 50% of them seen just once. Trimming took 4 bases from V and 7 from J; bases not matched to a gene: 12. CDR1 and CDR2 from the germline V gene are LNHDA and SQIVND (reference sequence). The CDR3 consists of 15 residues.

This sequence was found in a human donor with aplastic anemia. The chain carries TRBV19 and TRBJ2-7; 8 bases map to TRBD1. The source material was sorted CD4+, CD8+, or CD8+CD57+ T cells (not recorded which) from PBMCs. The CDR3 loop reads CASSTHGQGNPEQYF. The CDR3 nucleotides are TGTGCCAGTAGTACCCACGGACAGGGAAACCCGGAGCAGTACTTC.